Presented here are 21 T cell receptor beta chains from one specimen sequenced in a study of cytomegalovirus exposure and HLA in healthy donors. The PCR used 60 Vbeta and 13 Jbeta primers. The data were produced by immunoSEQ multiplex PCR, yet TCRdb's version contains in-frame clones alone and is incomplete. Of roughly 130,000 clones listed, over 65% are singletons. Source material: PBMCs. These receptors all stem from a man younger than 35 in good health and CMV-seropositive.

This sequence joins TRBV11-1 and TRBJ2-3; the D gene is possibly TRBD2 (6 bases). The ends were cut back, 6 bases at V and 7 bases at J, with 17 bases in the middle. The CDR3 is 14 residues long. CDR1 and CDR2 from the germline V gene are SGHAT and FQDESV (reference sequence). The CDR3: CASRPTSKTNTQYF. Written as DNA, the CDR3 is TGTGCCAGCAGACCGACTAGTAAGACAAATACGCAGTATTTT.

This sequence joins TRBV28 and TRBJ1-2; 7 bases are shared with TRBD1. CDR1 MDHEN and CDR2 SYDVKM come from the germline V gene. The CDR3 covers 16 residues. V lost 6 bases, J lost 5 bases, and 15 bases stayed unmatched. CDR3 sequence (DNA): TGTGCCAGCAGCAACAGGGGTGTGACGTCTCGGTATGGCTACACCTTC. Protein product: CASSNRGVTSRYGYTF.

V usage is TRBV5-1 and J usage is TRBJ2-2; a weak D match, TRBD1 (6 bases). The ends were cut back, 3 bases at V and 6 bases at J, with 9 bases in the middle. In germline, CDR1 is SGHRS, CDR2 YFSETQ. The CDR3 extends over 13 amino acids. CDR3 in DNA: TGCGCCAGCAGCTCTACAGGGCCCGGGGAGCTGTTTTTT. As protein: CASSSTGPGELFF.

CDR3: CASSLQGNYGYTF. The CDR3 nucleotides read TGTGCCAGCAGCTTACAGGGTAACTATGGCTACACCTTC. The chain combines TRBV7-2 with TRBJ1-2; D possibly corresponds to TRBD1 (5 bases). CDR1 and CDR2 from the germline V gene are SGHTA and FQGNSA. The CDR3 length is 13 residues. Trimming shortened V by 2 bases and J by 1 base, and 5 bases separated the two germline ends.

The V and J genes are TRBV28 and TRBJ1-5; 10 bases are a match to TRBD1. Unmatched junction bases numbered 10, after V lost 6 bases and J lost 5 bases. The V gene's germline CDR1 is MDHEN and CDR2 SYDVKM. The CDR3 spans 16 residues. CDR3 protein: CASRPWTGGGDQPQHF. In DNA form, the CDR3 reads TGTGCCAGCAGACCGTGGACAGGGGGAGGTGATCAGCCCCAGCATTTT.

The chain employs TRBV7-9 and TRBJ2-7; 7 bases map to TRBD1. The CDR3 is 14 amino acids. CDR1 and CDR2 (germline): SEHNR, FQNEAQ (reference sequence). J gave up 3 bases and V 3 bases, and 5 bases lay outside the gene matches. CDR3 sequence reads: CASSLTGSRYEQYF. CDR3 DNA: TGTGCCAGCAGCTTGACAGGGTCGCGCTACGAGCAGTACTTC.

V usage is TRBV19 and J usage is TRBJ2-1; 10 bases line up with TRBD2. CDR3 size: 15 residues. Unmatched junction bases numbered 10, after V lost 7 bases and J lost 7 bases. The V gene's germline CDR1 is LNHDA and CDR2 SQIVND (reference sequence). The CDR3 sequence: CASTISGGAFNEQFF. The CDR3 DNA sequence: TGTGCCAGTACCATAAGCGGGGGGGCCTTTAATGAGCAGTTCTTC.

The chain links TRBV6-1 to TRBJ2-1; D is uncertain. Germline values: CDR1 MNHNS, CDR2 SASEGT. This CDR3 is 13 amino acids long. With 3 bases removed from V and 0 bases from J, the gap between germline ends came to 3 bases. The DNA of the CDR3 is TGTGCCAGCAGTGACAGCTCCTACAATGAGCAGTTCTTC. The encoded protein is CASSDSSYNEQFF.

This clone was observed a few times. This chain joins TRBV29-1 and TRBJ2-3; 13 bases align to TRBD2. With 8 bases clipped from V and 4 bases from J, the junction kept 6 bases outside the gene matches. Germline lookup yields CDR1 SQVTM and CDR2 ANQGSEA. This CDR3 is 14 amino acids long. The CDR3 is CSTGLAGASDTQYF. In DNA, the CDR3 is TGCAGCACAGGACTAGCGGGGGCCTCAGATACGCAGTATTTT.

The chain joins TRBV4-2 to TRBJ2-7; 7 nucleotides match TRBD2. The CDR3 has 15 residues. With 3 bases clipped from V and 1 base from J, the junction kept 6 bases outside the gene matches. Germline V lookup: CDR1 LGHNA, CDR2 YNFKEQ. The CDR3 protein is CASSHREGSSYEQYF. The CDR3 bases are TGTGCCAGCAGCCACAGGGAGGGATCGTCCTACGAGCAGTACTTC.

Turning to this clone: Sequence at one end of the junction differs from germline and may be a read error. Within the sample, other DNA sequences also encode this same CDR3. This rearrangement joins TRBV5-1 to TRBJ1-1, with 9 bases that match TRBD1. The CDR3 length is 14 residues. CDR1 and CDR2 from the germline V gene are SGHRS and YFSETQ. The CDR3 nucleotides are TGCGCCAGCAGCTTGGGGACAGGGGACACTGAGGCTTTCTTT. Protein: CASSLGTGDTEAFF.

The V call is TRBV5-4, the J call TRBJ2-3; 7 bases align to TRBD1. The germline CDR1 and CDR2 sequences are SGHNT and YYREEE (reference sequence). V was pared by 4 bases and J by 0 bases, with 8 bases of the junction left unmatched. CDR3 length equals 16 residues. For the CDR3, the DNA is TGTGCCAGCAGCAACCGGGACAGCTCTAGCACAGATACGCAGTATTTT. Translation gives CASSNRDSSSTDTQYF.

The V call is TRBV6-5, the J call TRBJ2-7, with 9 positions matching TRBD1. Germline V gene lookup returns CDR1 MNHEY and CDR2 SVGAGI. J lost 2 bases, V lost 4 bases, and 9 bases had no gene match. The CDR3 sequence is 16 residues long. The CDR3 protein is CASSSWTGEVTYEQYF. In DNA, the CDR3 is TGTGCCAGCAGTTCCTGGACAGGGGAGGTAACCTACGAGCAGTACTTC.

CDR3 protein: CASSQEGGAEAFF. CDR3 DNA sequence: TGTGCCAGCAGCCAAGAGGGAGGCGCTGAAGCTTTCTTT. This chain joins TRBV4-2 and TRBJ1-1; D unclear. Germline loops: CDR1 LGHNA, CDR2 YNFKEQ. This CDR3 is 13 amino acids long. The V end was cut by 0 bases, the J end by 6 bases, with 8 bases between.

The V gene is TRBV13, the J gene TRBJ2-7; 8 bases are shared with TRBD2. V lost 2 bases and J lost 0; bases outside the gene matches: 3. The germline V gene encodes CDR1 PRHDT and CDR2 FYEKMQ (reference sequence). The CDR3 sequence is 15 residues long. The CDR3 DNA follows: TGTGCCAGCAGCTTAAGACTAGCGAGCTCCTACGAGCAGTACTTC. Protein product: CASSLRLASSYEQYF.

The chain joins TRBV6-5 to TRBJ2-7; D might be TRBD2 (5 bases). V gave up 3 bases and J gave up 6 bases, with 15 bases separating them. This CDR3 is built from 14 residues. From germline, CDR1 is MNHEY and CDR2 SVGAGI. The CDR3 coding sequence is TGTGCCAGCAGTTATGGTTGGGCCGCGGGCGAGCAGTACTTC. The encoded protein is CASSYGWAAGEQYF.

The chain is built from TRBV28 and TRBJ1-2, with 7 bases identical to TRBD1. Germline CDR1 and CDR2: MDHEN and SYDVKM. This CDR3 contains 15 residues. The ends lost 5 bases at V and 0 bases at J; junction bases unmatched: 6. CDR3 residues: CASSGAGTANYGYTF. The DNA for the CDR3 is TGTGCCAGCAGTGGGGCCGGGACAGCTAACTATGGCTACACCTTC.

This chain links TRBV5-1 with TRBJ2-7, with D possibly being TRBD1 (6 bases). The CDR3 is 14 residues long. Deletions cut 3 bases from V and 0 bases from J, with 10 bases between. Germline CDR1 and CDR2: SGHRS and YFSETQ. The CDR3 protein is CASSSGQSSYEQYF. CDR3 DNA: TGCGCCAGCAGCTCCGGACAGAGCTCCTACGAGCAGTACTTC.

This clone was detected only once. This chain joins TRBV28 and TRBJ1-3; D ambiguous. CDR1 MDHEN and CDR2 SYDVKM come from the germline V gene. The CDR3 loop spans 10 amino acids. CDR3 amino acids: CASSGNTIYF. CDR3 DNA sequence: TGTGCTAGCTCGGGAAACACCATATATTTT.

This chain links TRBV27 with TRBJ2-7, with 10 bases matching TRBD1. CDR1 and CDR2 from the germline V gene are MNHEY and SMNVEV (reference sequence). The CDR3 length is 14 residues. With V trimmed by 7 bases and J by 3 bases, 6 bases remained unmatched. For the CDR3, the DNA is TGTGCCAGCAAGCCGACAGGGGGCGGCTACGAGCAGTACTTC. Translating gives CASKPTGGGYEQYF.

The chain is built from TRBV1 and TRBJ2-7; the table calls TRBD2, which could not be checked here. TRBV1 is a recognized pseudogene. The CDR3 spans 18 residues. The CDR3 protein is CTSRHRGRTSGGKYEQYF. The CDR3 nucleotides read TGCACCAGCAGACACCGGGGCCGCACTAGCGGGGGAAAATACGAGCAGTACTTC.